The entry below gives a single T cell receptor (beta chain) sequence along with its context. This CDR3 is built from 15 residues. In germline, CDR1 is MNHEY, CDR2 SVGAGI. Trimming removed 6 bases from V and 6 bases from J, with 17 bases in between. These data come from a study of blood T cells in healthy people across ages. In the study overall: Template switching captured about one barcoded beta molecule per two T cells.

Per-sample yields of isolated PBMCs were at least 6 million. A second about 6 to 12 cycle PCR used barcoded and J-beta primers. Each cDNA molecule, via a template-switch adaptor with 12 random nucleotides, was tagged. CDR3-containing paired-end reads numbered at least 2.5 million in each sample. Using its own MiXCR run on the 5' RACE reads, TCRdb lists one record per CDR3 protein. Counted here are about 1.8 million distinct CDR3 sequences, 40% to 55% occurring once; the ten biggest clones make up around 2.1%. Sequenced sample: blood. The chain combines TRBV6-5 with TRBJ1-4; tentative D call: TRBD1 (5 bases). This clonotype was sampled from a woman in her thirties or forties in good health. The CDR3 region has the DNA TGTGCCAGCAGCTTCTGGGGGAGTGGGGATGAAAAACTGTTTTTT. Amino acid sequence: CASSFWGSGDEKLFF.